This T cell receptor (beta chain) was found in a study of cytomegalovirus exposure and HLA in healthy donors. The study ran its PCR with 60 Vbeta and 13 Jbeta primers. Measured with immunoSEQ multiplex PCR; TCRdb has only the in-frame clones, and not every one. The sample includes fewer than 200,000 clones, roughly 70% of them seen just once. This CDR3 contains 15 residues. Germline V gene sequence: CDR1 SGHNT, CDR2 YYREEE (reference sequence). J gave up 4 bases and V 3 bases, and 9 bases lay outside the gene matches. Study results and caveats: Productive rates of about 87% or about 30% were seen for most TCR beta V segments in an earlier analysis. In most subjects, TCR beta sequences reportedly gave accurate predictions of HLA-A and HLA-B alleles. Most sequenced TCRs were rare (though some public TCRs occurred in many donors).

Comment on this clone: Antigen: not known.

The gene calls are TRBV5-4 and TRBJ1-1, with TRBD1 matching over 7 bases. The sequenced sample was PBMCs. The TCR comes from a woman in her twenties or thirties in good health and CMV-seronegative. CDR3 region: CASSYVDRRGTEAFF. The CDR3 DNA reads TGTGCCAGCAGCTACGTGGACAGGAGGGGCACTGAAGCTTTCTTT.